The source of this TCR beta chain is a study of monozygotic twins with inflammatory bowel disease. For each CDR3 protein, TCRdb gives one entry from its re-call of the 5' RACE reads, without DNA. This sample's table has 170,000 or so distinct CDR3 sequences. CDR1 is SGHRS, CDR2 YFSETQ, per germline. The CDR3 spans 14 residues. In regard to this clonotype: The antigen is unknown.

Someone took a 2.5 ml blood sample from each of the donors. Points from the study as a whole: Lower sharing of clonotypes with other individuals was seen in IBD patients than in healthy twins. This was most marked in patients showing signs of disease activity.

The sample taken for sequencing was blood. This rearrangement joins TRBV5-1 to TRBJ2-3; the TRBD1 assignment by TCRdb is unverifiable without DNA. The TCR sequence derives from a human donor with ulcerative colitis or Crohn's disease, or a healthy co-twin of an affected twin (not recorded which). CDR3 in amino acids: CASSLIPGGDTQYF.